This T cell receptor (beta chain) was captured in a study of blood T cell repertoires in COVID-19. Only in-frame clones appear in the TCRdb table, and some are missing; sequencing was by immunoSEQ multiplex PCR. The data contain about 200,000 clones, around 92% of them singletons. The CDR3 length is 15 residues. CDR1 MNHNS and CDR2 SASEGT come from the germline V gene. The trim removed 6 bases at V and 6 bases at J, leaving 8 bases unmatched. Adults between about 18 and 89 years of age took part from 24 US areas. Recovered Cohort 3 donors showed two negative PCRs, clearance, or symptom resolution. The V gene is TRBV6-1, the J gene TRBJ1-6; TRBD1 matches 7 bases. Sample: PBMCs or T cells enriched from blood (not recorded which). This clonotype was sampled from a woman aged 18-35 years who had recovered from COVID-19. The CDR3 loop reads CASRPRDSLNSPLHF. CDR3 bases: TGTGCCAGCAGACCAAGGGACAGCCTTAATTCACCCCTCCACTTT.